These 20 T cell receptor beta chains were all obtained from the same sample, sequenced in a study of blood T cell repertoires in COVID-19. Some clones are missing from TCRdb's copy, which holds only in-frame ones; the method was immunoSEQ multiplex PCR. This sample yields roughly 160,000 clones, of which roughly 89% are seen a single time; under 5% belongs to the top ten. Sequenced sample: peripheral blood. Receptors were obtained from an older woman who had recovered from COVID-19.

The chain is built from TRBV5-1 and TRBJ1-1; the D gene is possibly TRBD1 (5 bases). Germline CDR1 reads SGHRS; CDR2 reads YFSETQ. V was trimmed by 5 bases and J by 2 bases, leaving 13 bases between them. The CDR3 consists of 14 residues. Written as DNA, the CDR3 is TGCGCCAGCAGTCACGGACAAGCAAACACTGAAGCTTTCTTT. It translates to CASSHGQANTEAFF.

The rearrangement uses TRBV19 and TRBJ2-3; no reliable D call. This CDR3 contains 14 residues. Germline V gene sequence: CDR1 LNHDA, CDR2 SQIVND (reference sequence). The ends were cut back, 6 bases at V and 1 base at J, with 11 bases in the middle. The DNA of the CDR3 is TGTGCCAGTAGGCAGAGGTCGGGCACAGATACGCAGTATTTT. This sequence encodes CASRQRSGTDTQYF.

This clone was picked up one time. The chain combines TRBV28 with TRBJ1-6; D call uncertain. V was cut by 5 bases and J by 8 bases, with 13 bases left in between. The germline V gene has CDR1 MDHEN and CDR2 SYDVKM. The CDR3 length is 14 residues. CDR3 in amino acids: CASSPPRGYSPLHF. In DNA, the CDR3 is TGTGCCAGCAGTCCGCCCAGAGGTTATTCACCCCTCCACTTT.

The J gene is TRBJ2-1, the V gene TRBV6-5; D perhaps matches TRBD1 (6 bases). V shed 8 bases and J shed 0 bases, with 14 bases lying between them. The CDR3 length is 15 residues. The germline CDR1 and CDR2 sequences are MNHEY and SVGAGI. CDR3 nucleotides: TGTGCCAGCGCCGTGCAGGGGCTCTCCTACAATGAGCAGTTCTTC. Translating it yields CASAVQGLSYNEQFF.

The V and J genes are TRBV7-9 and TRBJ2-3; 7 bases agree with TRBD2. The CDR3 covers 14 residues. V was clipped by 10 bases and J by 1 base; unmatched bases: 8. Germline V CDR1 and CDR2: SEHNR, FQNEAQ (reference sequence). CDR3 sequence: CANGEGSGTDTQYF. CDR3 nucleotide sequence: TGTGCCAACGGGGAGGGATCCGGCACAGATACGCAGTATTTT.

The chain links TRBV5-6 to TRBJ1-5; 9 bases agree with TRBD1. Germline V CDR1 and CDR2: SGHDT, YYEEEE. V gave up 2 bases and J gave up 0 bases; unmatched junction bases: 6. The CDR3 extends over 17 amino acids. CDR3 loop: CASSFGTGFHSNQPQHF. The DNA of the CDR3 is TGTGCCAGCAGCTTCGGGACAGGGTTTCATAGCAATCAGCCCCAGCATTTT.

This clone has more than one count but fewer than ten. The gene calls are TRBV6-2 or TRBV6-3 and TRBJ1-2; D might be TRBD1 (5 bases). Germline V CDR1 and CDR2: MNHEY, SVGEGT. The germline V and J ends were trimmed by 6 bases and 0 bases, with 20 bases remaining between them. The CDR3 sequence is 17 residues long. CDR3 DNA sequence: TGTGCCAGCAGCCCTGGCGGGGCCAACCCCCCTAACTATGGCTACACCTTC. Its translation: CASSPGGANPPNYGYTF.

The V and J genes are TRBV5-1 and TRBJ2-3, with TRBD1 matching 7 bases. The CDR3 has 17 residues. The trim removed 5 bases at V and 0 bases at J, leaving 12 bases unmatched. CDR1 is SGHRS and CDR2 is YFSETQ in the germline V gene. The CDR3: CASRQKTGTASTDTQYF. The CDR3 DNA follows: TGCGCCAGCAGGCAAAAAACCGGGACAGCTAGCACAGATACGCAGTATTTT. Filled out from reference TRBV5-1 and TRBJ2-3, the complete variable domain reads KAGVTQTPRYLIKTRGQQVTLSCSPISGHRSVSWYQQTPGQGLQFLFEYFSETQRNKGNFPGRFSGRQFSNSRSEMNVSTLELGDSALYLCASRQKTGTASTDTQYFGPGTRLTVL.

The V gene is TRBV2, the J gene TRBJ2-2; the match to TRBD2 covers 15 bases. The J segment lost 0 bases and the V segment lost 4 bases, leaving 6 bases of the junction unmatched. The germline CDR1 and CDR2 sequences are SNHLY and FYNNEI. This CDR3 spans 19 amino acids. The CDR3 DNA sequence: TGTGCCAGCAGTGGAACGGGACTAGCGGGGGGAGCGAACACCGGGGAGCTGTTTTTT. Protein: CASSGTGLAGGANTGELFF.

J is TRBJ1-6 and V is TRBV6-1; D is unclear. CDR1 and CDR2 from the germline V gene are MNHNS and SASEGT. The CDR3 extends over 14 amino acids. The V end was cut by 1 base, the J end by 9 bases, with 10 bases between. CDR3 sequence (DNA): TGTGCCAGCAGTGAAGTAGTTGGCGGTTCACCCCTCCACTTT. Encoded protein: CASSEVVGGSPLHF.

The count of this clone is one. This sequence joins TRBV4-1 and TRBJ1-5, with TRBD1 matching over 9 bases. The germline V gene encodes CDR1 MGHRA and CDR2 YSYEKL. The CDR3 is 17 amino acids. With V trimmed by 0 bases and J by 4 bases, 7 bases remained unmatched. CDR3 protein: CASSQDEDRGRNQPQHF. The CDR3 DNA reads as TGCGCCAGCAGCCAAGATGAGGACAGGGGAAGGAATCAGCCCCAGCATTTT.

The chain has TRBV7-9 and TRBJ2-5; 7 nucleotides line up with TRBD1. The junction had 13 bases not matched to a gene; V was cut back by 5 bases and J by 7 bases. Germline CDR1 SEHNR, CDR2 FQNEAQ (reference sequence). The CDR3 extends over 15 amino acids. Here the CDR3 reads CASSRDSASLTTQYF. The DNA for the CDR3 is TGTGCCAGCAGCCGGGACAGCGCAAGCCTCACGACCCAGTACTTC.

The V call is TRBV5-6, the J call TRBJ1-2; D is unclear. Trimming shortened V by 6 bases and J by 8 bases, and 14 bases separated the two germline ends. The CDR3 loop spans 12 amino acids. Per the germline V gene, CDR1 is SGHDT and CDR2 is YYEEEE. CDR3 loop: CASTFEGYGYTF. In nucleotides, the CDR3 is TGTGCCAGCACCTTTGAGGGTTACGGCTACACCTTC.

The chain combines TRBV19 with TRBJ1-5; perhaps TRBD1 as D (5 bases). There are 15 residues in the CDR3. Germline CDR1 and CDR2: LNHDA and SQIVND (reference sequence). V was clipped by 3 bases and J by 0 bases, with 9 bases between them. The CDR3 DNA reads TGTGCCAGTAGTATGGGCAGGGATAGCAATCAGCCCCAGCATTTT. Residues: CASSMGRDSNQPQHF.

V is TRBV5-1 and J is TRBJ2-3; TRBD1 aligns across 7 bases. There are 15 residues in the CDR3. Germline V gives CDR1 SGHRS, CDR2 YFSETQ. V trimming: 4 bases; J trimming: 1 base; junction bases outside the gene matches: 6. As DNA, the CDR3 is TGCGCCAGCAGCGACGGACAGGAGCGCACAGATACGCAGTATTTT. Amino acids: CASSDGQERTDTQYF.

V is TRBV5-1 and J is TRBJ2-7; weak D call: TRBD2 (7 bases). Germline V gives CDR1 SGHRS, CDR2 YFSETQ. This CDR3 has 13 amino acids. Deletions cut 3 bases from V and 6 bases from J, with 13 bases between. CDR3 DNA: TGCGCCAGCAGCTGGAAGGCGGGGGCCGAGCAGTACTTC. Translation gives CASSWKAGAEQYF.

This chain links TRBV9 with TRBJ2-2; perhaps TRBD2 as D (5 bases). Germline lookup yields CDR1 SGDLS and CDR2 YYNGEE. V lost 0 bases and J 2 bases, leaving 14 bases between the germline ends. The CDR3 is 17 amino acids. Written as DNA, the CDR3 is TGTGCCAGCAGCGTAGTTATAGAGGGAACTAACACCGGGGAGCTGTTTTTT. As protein: CASSVVIEGTNTGELFF.

The chain links TRBV5-1 to TRBJ2-1; possibly TRBD1 for D (5 bases). The germline CDR1 and CDR2 sequences are SGHRS and YFSETQ. CDR3 size: 16 residues. The V end lost 0 bases, the J end lost 3 bases, and 13 bases lay between the germline ends. CDR3 protein: CASSLGEGAYYNEQFF. CDR3 DNA: TGCGCCAGCAGCTTGGGAGAAGGGGCCTACTACAATGAGCAGTTCTTC. Full variable domain (remainder filled in from reference TRBV5-1 and TRBJ2-1): KAGVTQTPRYLIKTRGQQVTLSCSPISGHRSVSWYQQTPGQGLQFLFEYFSETQRNKGNFPGRFSGRQFSNSRSEMNVSTLELGDSALYLCASSLGEGAYYNEQFFGPGTRLTVL.

This chain joins TRBV9 and TRBJ2-7; 7 positions agree with TRBD1. The CDR3 is made up of 14 amino acids. CDR1 SGDLS and CDR2 YYNGEE come from the germline V gene. V gave up 4 bases and J gave up 0 bases; unmatched junction bases: 4. CDR3 region: CASSPAGGSYEQYF. DNA for the CDR3: TGTGCCAGCAGCCCCGCAGGGGGCTCCTACGAGCAGTACTTC.

The chain links TRBV10-2 to TRBJ1-4; D not certain. The CDR3 totals 13 residues. Per the germline V gene, CDR1 is WSHSY and CDR2 is SAAADI. The V gene lost 8 bases and the J gene lost 0 bases, with 7 bases spanning the gap. CDR3 nucleotides: TGCGCCAGCTGGGCGCCAACTAATGAAAAACTGTTTTTT. Translating gives CASWAPTNEKLFF.